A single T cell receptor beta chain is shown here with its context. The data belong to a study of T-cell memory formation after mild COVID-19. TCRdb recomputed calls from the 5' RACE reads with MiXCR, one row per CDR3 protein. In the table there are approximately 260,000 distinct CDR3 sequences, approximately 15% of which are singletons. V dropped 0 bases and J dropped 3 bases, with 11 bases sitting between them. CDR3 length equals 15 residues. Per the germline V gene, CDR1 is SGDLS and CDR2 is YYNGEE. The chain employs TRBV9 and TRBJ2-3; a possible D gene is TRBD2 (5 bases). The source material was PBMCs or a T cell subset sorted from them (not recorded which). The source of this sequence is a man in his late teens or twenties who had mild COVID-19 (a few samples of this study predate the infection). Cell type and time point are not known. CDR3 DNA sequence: TGTGCCAGCAGCGTAGCGGCTAGCCGAACAGATACGCAGTATTTT. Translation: CASSVAASRTDTQYF.